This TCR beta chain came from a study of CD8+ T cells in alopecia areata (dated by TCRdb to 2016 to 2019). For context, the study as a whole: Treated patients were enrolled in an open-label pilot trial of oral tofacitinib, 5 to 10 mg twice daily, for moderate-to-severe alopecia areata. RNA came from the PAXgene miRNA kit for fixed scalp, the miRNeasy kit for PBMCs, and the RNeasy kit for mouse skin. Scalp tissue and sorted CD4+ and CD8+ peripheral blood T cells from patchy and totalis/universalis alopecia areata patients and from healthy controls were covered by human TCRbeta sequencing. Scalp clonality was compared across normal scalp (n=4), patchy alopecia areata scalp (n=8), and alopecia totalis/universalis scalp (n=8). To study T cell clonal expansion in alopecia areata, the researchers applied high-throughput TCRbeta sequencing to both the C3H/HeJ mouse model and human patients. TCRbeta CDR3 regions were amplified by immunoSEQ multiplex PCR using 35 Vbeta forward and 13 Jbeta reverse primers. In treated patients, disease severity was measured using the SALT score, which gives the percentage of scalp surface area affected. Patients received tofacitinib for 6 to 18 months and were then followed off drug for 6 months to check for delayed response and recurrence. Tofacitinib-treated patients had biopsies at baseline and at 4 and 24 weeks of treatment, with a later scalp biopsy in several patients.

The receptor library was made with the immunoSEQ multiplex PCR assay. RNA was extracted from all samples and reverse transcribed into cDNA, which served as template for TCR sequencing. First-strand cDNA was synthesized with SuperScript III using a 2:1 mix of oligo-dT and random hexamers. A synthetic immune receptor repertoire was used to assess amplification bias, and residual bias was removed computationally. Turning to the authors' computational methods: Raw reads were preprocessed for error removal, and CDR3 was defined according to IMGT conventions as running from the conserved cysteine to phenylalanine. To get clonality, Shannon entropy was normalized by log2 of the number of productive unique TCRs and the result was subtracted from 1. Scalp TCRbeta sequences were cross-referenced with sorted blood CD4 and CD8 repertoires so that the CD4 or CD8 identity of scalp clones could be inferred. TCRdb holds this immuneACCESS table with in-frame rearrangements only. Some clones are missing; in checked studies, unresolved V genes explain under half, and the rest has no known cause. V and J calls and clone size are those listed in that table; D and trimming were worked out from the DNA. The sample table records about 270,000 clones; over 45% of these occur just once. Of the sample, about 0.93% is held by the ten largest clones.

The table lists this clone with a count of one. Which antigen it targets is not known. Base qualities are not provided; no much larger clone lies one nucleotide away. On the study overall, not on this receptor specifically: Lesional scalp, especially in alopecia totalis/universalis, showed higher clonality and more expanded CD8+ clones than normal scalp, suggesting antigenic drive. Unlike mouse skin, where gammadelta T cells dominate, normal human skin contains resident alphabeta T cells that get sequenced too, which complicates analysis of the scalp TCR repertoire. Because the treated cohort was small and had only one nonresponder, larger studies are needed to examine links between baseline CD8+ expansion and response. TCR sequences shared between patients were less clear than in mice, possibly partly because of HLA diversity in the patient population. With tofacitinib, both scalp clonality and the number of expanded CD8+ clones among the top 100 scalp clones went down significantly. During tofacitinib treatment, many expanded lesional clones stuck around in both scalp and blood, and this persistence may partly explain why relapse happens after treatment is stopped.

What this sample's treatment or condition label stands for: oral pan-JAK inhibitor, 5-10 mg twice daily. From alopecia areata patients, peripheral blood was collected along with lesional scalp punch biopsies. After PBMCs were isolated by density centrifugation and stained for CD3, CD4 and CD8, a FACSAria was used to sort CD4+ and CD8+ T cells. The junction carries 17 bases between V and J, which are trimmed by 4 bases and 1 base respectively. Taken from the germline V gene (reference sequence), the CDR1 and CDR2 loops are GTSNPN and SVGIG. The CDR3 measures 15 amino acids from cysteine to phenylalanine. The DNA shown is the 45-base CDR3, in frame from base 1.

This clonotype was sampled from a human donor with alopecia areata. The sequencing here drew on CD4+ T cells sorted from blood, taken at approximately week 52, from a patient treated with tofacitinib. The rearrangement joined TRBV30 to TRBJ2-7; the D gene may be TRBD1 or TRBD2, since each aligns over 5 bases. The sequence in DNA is TGTGCCTGGACCCTCTACGGGGCGACTTCCTACGAGCAGTACTTC. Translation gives CAWTLYGATSYEQYF.